This T cell receptor beta chain was documented in a study of T cell responses to AZD1222 COVID-19 vaccine. On the study more broadly: Second-dose intervals of approximately 4 or approximately 12 weeks were pooled.

The protocol was immunoSEQ multiplex PCR, while the TCRdb copy is restricted to in-frame clones and leaves out a portion. The sample holds 150,000 to 200,000 clones; around 90% are singletons and the top ten take around 7.9%. The sample consisted of peripheral blood, taken on day 0 of AZD1222 vaccination. This sequence was found in an adult in good health.

The DNA of the CDR3 is TGTGCCAGTAGTATGGCCGGACGCAATCAGCCCCAGCATTTT. This encodes CASSMAGRNQPQHF. The gene calls are TRBV19 and TRBJ1-5; no definite D call. The CDR3 covers 14 residues. V was clipped by 3 bases and J by 2 bases, with 8 bases between them. From germline, CDR1 is LNHDA and CDR2 SQIVND (reference sequence).